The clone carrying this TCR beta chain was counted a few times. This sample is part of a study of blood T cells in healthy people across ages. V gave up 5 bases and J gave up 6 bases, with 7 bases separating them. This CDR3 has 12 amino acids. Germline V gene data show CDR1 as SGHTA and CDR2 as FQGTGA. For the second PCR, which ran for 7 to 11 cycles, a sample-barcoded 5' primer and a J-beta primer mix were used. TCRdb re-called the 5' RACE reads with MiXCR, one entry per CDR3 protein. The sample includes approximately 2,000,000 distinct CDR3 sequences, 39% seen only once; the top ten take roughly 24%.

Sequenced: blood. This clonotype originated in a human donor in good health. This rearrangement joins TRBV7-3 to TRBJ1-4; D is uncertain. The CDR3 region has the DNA TGTGCCAGCAGCGGCGGCGATGAAAAACTGTTTTTT. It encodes CASSGGDEKLFF.